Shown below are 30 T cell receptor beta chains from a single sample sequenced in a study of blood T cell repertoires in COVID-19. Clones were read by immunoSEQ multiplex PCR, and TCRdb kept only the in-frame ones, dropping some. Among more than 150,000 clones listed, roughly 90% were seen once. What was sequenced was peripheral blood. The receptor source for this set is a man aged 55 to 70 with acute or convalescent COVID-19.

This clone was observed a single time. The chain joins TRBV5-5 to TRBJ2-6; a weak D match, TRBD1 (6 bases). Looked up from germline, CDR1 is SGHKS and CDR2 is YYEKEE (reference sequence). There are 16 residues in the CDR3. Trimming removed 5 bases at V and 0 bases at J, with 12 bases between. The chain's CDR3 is CASRPTGSSGANVLTF. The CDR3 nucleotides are TGTGCCAGCAGACCAACAGGGTCCTCTGGGGCCAACGTCCTGACTTTC. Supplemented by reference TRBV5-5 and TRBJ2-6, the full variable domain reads DAGVTQSPTHLIKTRGQQVTLRCSPISGHKSVSWYQQVLGQGPQFIFQYYEKEERGRGNFPDRFSARQFPNYSSELNVNALLLGDSALYLCASRPTGSSGANVLTFGAGSRLTVL.

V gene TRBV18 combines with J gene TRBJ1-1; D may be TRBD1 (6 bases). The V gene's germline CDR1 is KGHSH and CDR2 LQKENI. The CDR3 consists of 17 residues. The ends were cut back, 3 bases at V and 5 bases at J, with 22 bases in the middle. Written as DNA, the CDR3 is TGTGCCAGCTCACCTGAGATTATTTGGGGGCGCAGAACTGAAGCTTTCTTT. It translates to CASSPEIIWGRRTEAFF.

CDR3 protein: CASKPGLNYNEQFF. The CDR3, as DNA: TGTGCCAGTAAACCGGGACTGAACTACAATGAGCAGTTCTTC. This rearrangement joins TRBV19 to TRBJ2-1; weak D call: TRBD2 (6 bases). CDR1 is LNHDA, CDR2 SQIVND, per germline (reference sequence). The CDR3 extends over 14 amino acids. V dropped 7 bases and J dropped 3 bases, with 13 bases sitting between them.

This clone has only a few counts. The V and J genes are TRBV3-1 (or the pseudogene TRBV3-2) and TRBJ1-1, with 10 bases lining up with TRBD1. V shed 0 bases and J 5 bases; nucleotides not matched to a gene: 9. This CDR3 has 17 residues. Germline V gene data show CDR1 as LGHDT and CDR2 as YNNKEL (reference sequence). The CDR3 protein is CASSQDRDRGRRTEAFF. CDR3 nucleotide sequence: TGTGCCAGCAGCCAAGACAGGGACAGGGGCAGGAGGACTGAAGCTTTCTTT.

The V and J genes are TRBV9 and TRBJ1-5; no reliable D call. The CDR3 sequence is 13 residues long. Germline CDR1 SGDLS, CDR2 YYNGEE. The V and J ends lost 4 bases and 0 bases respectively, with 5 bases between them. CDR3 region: CASSRGSNQPQHF. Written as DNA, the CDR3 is TGTGCCAGCAGCCGGGGTAGCAATCAGCCCCAGCATTTT.

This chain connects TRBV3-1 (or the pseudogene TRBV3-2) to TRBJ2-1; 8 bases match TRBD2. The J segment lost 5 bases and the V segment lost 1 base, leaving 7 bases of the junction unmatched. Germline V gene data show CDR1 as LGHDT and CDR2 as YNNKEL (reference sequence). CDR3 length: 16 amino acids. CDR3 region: CASSQVGSGANNEQFF. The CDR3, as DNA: TGTGCCAGCAGCCAAGTGGGTAGCGGGGCGAACAATGAGCAGTTCTTC.

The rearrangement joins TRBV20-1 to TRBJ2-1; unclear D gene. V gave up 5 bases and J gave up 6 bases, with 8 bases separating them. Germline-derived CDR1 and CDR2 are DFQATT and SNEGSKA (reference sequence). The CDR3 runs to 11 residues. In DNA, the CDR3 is TGCAGTGCTCCCTCGGGCAATGAGCAGTTCTTC. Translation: CSAPSGNEQFF.

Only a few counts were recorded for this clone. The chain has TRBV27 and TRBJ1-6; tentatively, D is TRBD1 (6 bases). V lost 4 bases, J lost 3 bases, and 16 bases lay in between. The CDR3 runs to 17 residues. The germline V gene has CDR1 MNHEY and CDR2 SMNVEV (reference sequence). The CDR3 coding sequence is TGTGCCAGCAGTTCCCTTGCAGGGGAAAACTATAATTCACCCCTCCACTTT. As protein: CASSSLAGENYNSPLHF.

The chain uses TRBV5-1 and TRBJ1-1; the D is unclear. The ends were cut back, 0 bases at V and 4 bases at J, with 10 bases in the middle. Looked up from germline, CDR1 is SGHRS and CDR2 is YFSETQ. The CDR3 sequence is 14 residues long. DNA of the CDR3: TGCGCCAGCAGCTTGGGAGGGTTTACCACTGAAGCTTTCTTT. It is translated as CASSLGGFTTEAFF. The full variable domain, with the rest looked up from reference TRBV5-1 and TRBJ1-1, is KAGVTQTPRYLIKTRGQQVTLSCSPISGHRSVSWYQQTPGQGLQFLFEYFSETQRNKGNFPGRFSGRQFSNSRSEMNVSTLELGDSALYLCASSLGGFTTEAFFGQGTRLTVV.

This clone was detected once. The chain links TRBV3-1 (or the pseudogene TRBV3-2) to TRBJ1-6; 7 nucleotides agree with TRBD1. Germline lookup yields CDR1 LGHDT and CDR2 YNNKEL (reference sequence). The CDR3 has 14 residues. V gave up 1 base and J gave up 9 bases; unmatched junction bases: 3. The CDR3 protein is CASSQAGGSSPLHF. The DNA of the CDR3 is TGTGCCAGCAGCCAAGCAGGGGGGAGTTCACCCCTCCACTTT.

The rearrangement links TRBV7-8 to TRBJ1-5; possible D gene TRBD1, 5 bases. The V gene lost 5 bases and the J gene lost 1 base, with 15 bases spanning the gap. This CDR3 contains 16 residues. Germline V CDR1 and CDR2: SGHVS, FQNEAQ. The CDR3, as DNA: TGTGCCAGCAGCCCGGTGGGGGGGTGGAGCAATCAGCCCCAGCATTTT. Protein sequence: CASSPVGGWSNQPQHF. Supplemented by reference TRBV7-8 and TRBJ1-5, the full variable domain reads GAGVSQSPRYKVAKRGQDVALRCDPISGHVSLFWYQQALGQGPEFLTYFQNEAQLDKSGLPSDRFFAERPEGSVSTLKIQRTQQEDSAVYLCASSPVGGWSNQPQHFGDGTRLSIL.

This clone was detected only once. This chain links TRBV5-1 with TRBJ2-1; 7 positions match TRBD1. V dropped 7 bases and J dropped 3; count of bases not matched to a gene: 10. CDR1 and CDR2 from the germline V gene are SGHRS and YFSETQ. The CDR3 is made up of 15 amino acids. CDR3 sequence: CASSSPRGNYNEQFF. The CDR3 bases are TGCGCCAGCTCCTCCCCCAGGGGGAACTACAATGAGCAGTTCTTC. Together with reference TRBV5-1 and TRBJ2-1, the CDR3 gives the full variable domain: KAGVTQTPRYLIKTRGQQVTLSCSPISGHRSVSWYQQTPGQGLQFLFEYFSETQRNKGNFPGRFSGRQFSNSRSEMNVSTLELGDSALYLCASSSPRGNYNEQFFGPGTRLTVL.

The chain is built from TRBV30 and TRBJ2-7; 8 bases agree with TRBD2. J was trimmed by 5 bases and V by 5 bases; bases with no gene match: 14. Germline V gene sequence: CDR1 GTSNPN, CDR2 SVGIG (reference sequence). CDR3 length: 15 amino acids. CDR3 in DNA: TGTGCCTGGGCCCGGGGGGGCGGGCCTTGGGACGAGCAGTACTTC. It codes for CAWARGGGPWDEQYF.

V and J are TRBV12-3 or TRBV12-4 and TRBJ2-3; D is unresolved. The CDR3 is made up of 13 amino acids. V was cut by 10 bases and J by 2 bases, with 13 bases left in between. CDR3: CANSKEPTDTQYF. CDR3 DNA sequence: TGTGCCAACTCCAAAGAGCCCACAGATACGCAGTATTTT.

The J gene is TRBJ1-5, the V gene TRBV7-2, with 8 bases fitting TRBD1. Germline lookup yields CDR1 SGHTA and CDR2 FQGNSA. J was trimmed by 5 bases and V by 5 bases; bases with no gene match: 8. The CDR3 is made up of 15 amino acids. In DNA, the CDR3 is TGTGCCAGCAGCACCGAGACAGGGGCCCATCAGCCCCAGCATTTT. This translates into CASSTETGAHQPQHF.

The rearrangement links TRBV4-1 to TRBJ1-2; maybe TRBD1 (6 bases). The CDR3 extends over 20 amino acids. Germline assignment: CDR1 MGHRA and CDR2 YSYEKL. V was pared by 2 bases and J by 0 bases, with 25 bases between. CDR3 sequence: CASSQPTDSRRERANYGYTF. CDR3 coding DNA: TGCGCCAGCAGCCAACCCACGGACAGTCGGCGGGAGAGGGCTAACTATGGCTACACCTTC.

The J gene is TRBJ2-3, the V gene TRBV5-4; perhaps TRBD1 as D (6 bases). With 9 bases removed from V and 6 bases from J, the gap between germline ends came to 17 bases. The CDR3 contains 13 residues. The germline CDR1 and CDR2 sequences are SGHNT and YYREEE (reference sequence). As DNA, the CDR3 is TGTGCCACTCAGGGGCAGGGTAGGGATACGCAGTATTTT. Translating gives CATQGQGRDTQYF.

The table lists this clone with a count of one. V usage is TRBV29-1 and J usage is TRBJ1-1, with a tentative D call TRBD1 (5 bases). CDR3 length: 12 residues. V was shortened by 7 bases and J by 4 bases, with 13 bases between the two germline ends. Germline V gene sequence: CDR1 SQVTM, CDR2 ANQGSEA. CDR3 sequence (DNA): TGCAGCGCCGCGTCAAGGGGCACTGAAGCTTTCTTT. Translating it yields CSAASRGTEAFF. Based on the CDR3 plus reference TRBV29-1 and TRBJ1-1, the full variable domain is SAVISQKPSRDICQRGTSLTIQCQVDSQVTMMFWYRQQPGQSLTLIATANQGSEATYESGFVIDKFPISRPNLTFSTLTVSNMSPEDSSIYLCSAASRGTEAFFGQGTRLTVV.

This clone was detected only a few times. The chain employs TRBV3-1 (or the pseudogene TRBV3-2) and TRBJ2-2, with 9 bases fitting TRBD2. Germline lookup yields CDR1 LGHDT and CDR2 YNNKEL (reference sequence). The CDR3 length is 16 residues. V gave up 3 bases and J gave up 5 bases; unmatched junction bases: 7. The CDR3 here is CASSQGTSRRTGELFF. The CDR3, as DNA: TGTGCCAGCAGCCAGGGGACTAGCCGAAGGACCGGGGAGCTGTTTTTT.

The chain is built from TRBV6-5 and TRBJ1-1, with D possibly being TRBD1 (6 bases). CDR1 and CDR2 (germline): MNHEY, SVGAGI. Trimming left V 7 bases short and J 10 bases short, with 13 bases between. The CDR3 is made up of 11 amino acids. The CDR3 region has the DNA TGTGCCAGCACAGACAGGAGAGGAGCTTTCTTT. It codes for CASTDRRGAFF.

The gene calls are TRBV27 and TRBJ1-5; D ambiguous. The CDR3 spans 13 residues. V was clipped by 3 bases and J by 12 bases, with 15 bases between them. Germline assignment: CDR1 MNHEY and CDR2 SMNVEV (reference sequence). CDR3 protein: CASSFRGEDDQHF. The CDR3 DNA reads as TGTGCCAGCAGTTTTCGGGGAGAGGACGACCAGCATTTT.

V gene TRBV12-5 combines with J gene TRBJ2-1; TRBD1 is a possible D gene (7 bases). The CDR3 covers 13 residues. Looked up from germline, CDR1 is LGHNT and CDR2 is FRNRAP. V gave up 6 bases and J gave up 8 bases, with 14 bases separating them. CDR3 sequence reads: CASGPQGGDEQFF. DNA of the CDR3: TGTGCTAGTGGACCCCAGGGGGGCGATGAGCAGTTCTTC.

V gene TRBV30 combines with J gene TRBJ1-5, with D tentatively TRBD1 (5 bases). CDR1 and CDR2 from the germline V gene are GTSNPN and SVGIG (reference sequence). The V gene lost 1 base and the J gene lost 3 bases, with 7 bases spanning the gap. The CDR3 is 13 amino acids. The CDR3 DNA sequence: TGTGCCTGGAGTGAAGGGGCCAATCAGCCCCAGCATTTT. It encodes CAWSEGANQPQHF.

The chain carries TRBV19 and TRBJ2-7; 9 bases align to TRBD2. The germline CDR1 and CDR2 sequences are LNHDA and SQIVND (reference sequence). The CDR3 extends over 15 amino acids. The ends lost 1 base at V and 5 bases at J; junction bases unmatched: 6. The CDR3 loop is CASSIGGGGAHEQYF. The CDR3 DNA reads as TGTGCCAGTAGTATAGGCGGCGGGGGGGCACACGAGCAGTACTTC.

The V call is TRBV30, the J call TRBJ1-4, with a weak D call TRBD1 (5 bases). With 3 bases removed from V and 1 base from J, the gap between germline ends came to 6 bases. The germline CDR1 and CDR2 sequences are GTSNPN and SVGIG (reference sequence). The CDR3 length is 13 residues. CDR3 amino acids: CAWSGGTNEKLFF. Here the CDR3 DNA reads TGTGCCTGGAGCGGGGGAACTAATGAAAAACTGTTTTTT.

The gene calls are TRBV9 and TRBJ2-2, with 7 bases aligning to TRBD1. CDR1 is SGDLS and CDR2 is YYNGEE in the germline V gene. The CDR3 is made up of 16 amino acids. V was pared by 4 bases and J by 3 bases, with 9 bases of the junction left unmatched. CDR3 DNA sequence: TGTGCCAGCAGCCCGTCGACAGGGAAAGACACCGGGGAGCTGTTTTTT. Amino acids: CASSPSTGKDTGELFF. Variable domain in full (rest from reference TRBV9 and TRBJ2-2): DSGVTQTPKHLITATGQRVTLRCSPRSGDLSVYWYQQSLDQGLQFLIQYYNGEERAKGNILERFSAQQFPDLHSELNLSSLELGDSALYFCASSPSTGKDTGELFFGEGSRLTVL.

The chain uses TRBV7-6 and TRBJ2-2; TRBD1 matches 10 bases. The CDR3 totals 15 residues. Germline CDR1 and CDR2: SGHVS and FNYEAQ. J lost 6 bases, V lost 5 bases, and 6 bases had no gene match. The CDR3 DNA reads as TGTGCCAGCAGCGCCTGGGACAGGGGTCCCGGGGAGCTGTTTTTT. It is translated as CASSAWDRGPGELFF.

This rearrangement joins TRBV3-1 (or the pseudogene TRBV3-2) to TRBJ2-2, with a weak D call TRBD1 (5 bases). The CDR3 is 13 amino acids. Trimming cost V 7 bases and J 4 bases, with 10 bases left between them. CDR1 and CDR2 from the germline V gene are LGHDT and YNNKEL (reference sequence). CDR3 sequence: CASIGAFTGELFF. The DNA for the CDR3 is TGTGCCAGCATTGGGGCATTCACCGGGGAGCTGTTTTTT.

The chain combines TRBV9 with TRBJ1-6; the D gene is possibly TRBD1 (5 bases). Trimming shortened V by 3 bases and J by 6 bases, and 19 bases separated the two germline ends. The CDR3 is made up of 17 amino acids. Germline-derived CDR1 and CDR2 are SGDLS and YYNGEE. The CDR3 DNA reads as TGTGCCAGCAGCGGCCGGGAGGGGCCCATTGGTAATTCACCCCTCCACTTT. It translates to CASSGREGPIGNSPLHF. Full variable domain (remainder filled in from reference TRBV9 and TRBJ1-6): DSGVTQTPKHLITATGQRVTLRCSPRSGDLSVYWYQQSLDQGLQFLIQYYNGEERAKGNILERFSAQQFPDLHSELNLSSLELGDSALYFCASSGREGPIGNSPLHFGNGTRLTVT.

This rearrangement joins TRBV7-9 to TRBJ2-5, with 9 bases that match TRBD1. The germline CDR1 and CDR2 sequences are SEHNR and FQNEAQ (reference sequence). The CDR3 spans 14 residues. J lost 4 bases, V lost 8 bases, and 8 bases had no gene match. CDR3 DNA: TGTGCCAGCGGAAAACAGGGGGCTGGAGAGACCCAGTACTTC. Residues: CASGKQGAGETQYF.